Below, one T cell receptor beta chain is given with its context. Its antigen is unidentified. The sample is drawn from a study of T cell responses to AZD1222 COVID-19 vaccine. Study-level results: Spike-specific TCR breadth and depth rose after two AZD1222 doses. Distributed over spike, vaccine-associated CD4 TCRs predominated at 160-218 and 743-854. Donors, mostly white British, included more females; clonal diversity was possibly underestimated.

This table comes from immunoSEQ multiplex PCR, and its TCRdb copy is limited to in-frame clones, with some not included. The sample records some 150,000 clones, 65% to 90% being singletons. Germline lookup yields CDR1 PRHDT and CDR2 FYEKMQ (reference sequence). Trimming removed 5 bases from V and 3 bases from J, with 17 bases in between. This CDR3 spans 16 amino acids. The source of this sequence is an adult who received the MenACWY meningococcal vaccine as a control. The sequencing used peripheral blood, collected 28 days after the second dose of the MenACWY control vaccine. This chain uses TRBV13 with TRBJ1-5; a possible D gene is TRBD1 (5 bases). The CDR3: CASSPPEGTDNQPQHF. For the CDR3, the DNA is TGTGCCAGCAGCCCCCCGGAGGGGACTGACAATCAGCCCCAGCATTTT.